One TCR beta chain is described in this entry. The CDR3 totals 15 residues. Germline V gene sequence: CDR1 MNHNY, CDR2 SVGAGI (reference sequence). V gave up 7 bases and J gave up 0 bases, with 13 bases separating them. The source of the sample is a study of shared clonotypes between healthy human individuals. The protocol was immunoSEQ multiplex PCR, while the TCRdb copy is restricted to in-frame clones and leaves out a portion. The sample lists millions of clones, more than 90% occurring once. This TCR was sampled from a man aged 18 to 30 in good health. The chain couples TRBV6-6 to TRBJ2-1; D may be TRBD1 or TRBD2 (5 bases each). Sample: naive CD4+ T cells sorted from blood. Specified subset: CD45RA+ positively selected. The CDR3 DNA is TGTGCCAGCACCGATCCGGGACCCTCCTACAATGAGCAGTTCTTC. Its translation: CASTDPGPSYNEQFF.